The 27 T cell receptor beta chains reported below all come from one sample, sequenced in a study of cytomegalovirus exposure and HLA in healthy donors. The PCR used 60 Vbeta and 13 Jbeta primers. The repertoire was sequenced with immunoSEQ multiplex PCR; TCRdb's copy has only in-frame clones and lacks some. The sample carries 150,000 to 190,000 clones, 82% recorded once. The sequenced material came from PBMCs. The receptors come from a woman aged 50 to 60 in good health and CMV-seropositive.

The CDR3 bases are TGTGCCAGCAGTGAGGTACCGGTCAATTACGAGCAGTACTTC. Amino acid sequence: CASSEVPVNYEQYF. V is TRBV6-1 and J is TRBJ2-7, with D hard to call. Germline CDR1 MNHNS, CDR2 SASEGT. This CDR3 comprises 14 residues. Trimming stripped 3 bases from V and 4 bases from J, with 13 bases between.

V gene TRBV2 combines with J gene TRBJ1-2, with 12 bases lining up with TRBD1. This CDR3 has 15 amino acids. V shed 6 bases, J shed 8 bases, and the junction held 10 bases outside the gene matches. Germline CDR1 is SNHLY and CDR2 is FYNNEI. The CDR3 nucleotides read TGTGCCAGCAGGACGGGGACAGGGGGCGCGCGGGGCTACACCTTC. This translates into CASRTGTGGARGYTF. Full variable domain (rest looked up from reference TRBV2 and TRBJ1-2): EPEVTQTPSHQVTQMGQEVILRCVPISNHLYFYWYRQILGQKVEFLVSFYNNEISEKSEIFDDQFSVERPDGSNFTLKIRSTKLEDSAMYFCASRTGTGGARGYTFGSGTRLTVV.

The J gene is TRBJ2-3, the V gene TRBV4-3; D uncertain. The CDR3 consists of 13 residues. V lost 0 bases to trimming and J lost 4 bases, with 5 bases between them. Germline V lookup: CDR1 LGHNA, CDR2 YSLEER. The chain's CDR3 is CASSQDQSDTQYF. CDR3 coding DNA: TGCGCCAGCAGCCAAGATCAGTCAGATACGCAGTATTTT.

As concerns this clone: Compared with germline, one end of the junction differs, possibly owing to a read error. The CDR3 is CASRWTSGGAVLDMQYF. DNA of the CDR3: TGTGCCAGCAGGTGGACTAGCGGGGGGGCCGTATTAGATATGCAGTATTTT. The J gene is TRBJ2-3, the V gene TRBV5-4, with 15 bases identical to TRBD2. Germline V gene lookup returns CDR1 SGHNT and CDR2 YYREEE (reference sequence). The CDR3 length is 17 residues. Drawing the rest from reference TRBV5-4 and TRBJ2-3, the complete variable domain is ETGVTQSPTHLIKTRGQQVTLRCSSQSGHNTVSWYQQALGQGPQFIFQYYREEENGRGNFPPRFSGLQFPNYSSELNVNALELDDSALYLCASRWTSGGAVLDMQYFGPGTRLTVL.

V is TRBV7-2 and J is TRBJ1-6; 8 bases fit TRBD1. Germline V gene data show CDR1 as SGHTA and CDR2 as FQGNSA. CDR3 size: 14 residues. V shed 6 bases, J shed 10 bases, and the junction held 8 bases outside the gene matches. CDR3 nucleotide sequence: TGTGCCAGCAGAACAGGGACAGGAGGCTCACCCCTCCACTTT. As protein: CASRTGTGGSPLHF.

The chain is built from TRBV5-1 and TRBJ2-1, with 12 bases fitting TRBD2. V dropped 4 bases and J dropped 4; count of bases not matched to a gene: 3. This CDR3 is 15 amino acids long. Germline lookup yields CDR1 SGHRS and CDR2 YFSETQ. In DNA, the CDR3 is TGCGCCAGCAGCCCGGGGACTAGCGGGTACAATGAGCAGTTCTTC. Encoded protein: CASSPGTSGYNEQFF.

This sequence joins TRBV6-5 and TRBJ1-1; D may be TRBD1 (6 bases). The V gene's germline CDR1 is MNHEY and CDR2 SVGAGI. The CDR3 totals 14 residues. V lost 2 bases and J 1 base, leaving 8 bases between the germline ends. The DNA of the CDR3 is TGTGCCAGCAGTTACCGGGGACAGAACACTGAAGCTTTCTTT. Translated, it gives CASSYRGQNTEAFF.

The gene calls are TRBV9 and TRBJ2-2; tentatively, D is TRBD1 (6 bases). Germline V gene data show CDR1 as SGDLS and CDR2 as YYNGEE. V was shortened by 0 bases and J by 5 bases, with 11 bases between the two germline ends. The CDR3 sequence is 15 residues long. Written as DNA, the CDR3 is TGTGCCAGCAGCGTAGGAGGGGGTTGGACCGGGGAGCTGTTTTTT. This sequence encodes CASSVGGGWTGELFF.

This clone was observed a single time. The chain joins TRBV6-1 to TRBJ2-7; TRBD2 is a possible D gene (6 bases). The CDR3 is 12 residues long. V was shortened by 11 bases and J by 3 bases, with 14 bases between the two germline ends. Germline CDR1 and CDR2: MNHNS and SASEGT. The CDR3 loop is CALSRDFYEQYF. The CDR3 nucleotides read TGTGCCTTATCCCGGGACTTCTACGAGCAGTACTTC.

V gene TRBV7-3 combines with J gene TRBJ2-1, with 10 bases identical to TRBD1. The CDR3 is 14 residues long. V was clipped by 4 bases and J by 11 bases; unmatched bases: 8. Germline V gene sequence: CDR1 SGHTA, CDR2 FQGTGA. The CDR3 spells CASSSTGTGAKQFF. The CDR3 region has the DNA TGTGCCAGCAGCTCCACCGGGACAGGGGCTAAGCAGTTCTTC.

This clone turned up a few times. The chain employs TRBV5-1 and TRBJ2-3; 7 nucleotides agree with TRBD2. The trim removed 4 bases at V and 1 base at J, leaving 0 bases unmatched. The CDR3 has 13 residues. Per germline, CDR1 SGHRS and CDR2 YFSETQ. CDR3 loop: CASSGGGTDTQYF. DNA of the CDR3: TGCGCCAGCAGCGGGGGGGGCACAGATACGCAGTATTTT.

The chain uses TRBV18 and TRBJ2-5, with a tentative D call TRBD1 (6 bases). The germline V gene encodes CDR1 KGHSH and CDR2 LQKENI. V was trimmed by 9 bases and J by 3 bases, leaving 17 bases between them. This CDR3 spans 14 amino acids. The CDR3 loop reads CASAINREKETQYF. The CDR3, as DNA: TGTGCCAGTGCGATTAACAGGGAAAAAGAGACCCAGTACTTC.

CDR3 DNA: TGTGCCAGCAGCCCAGGACAGGGGAATCGGTATGGCTACACCTTC. As protein: CASSPGQGNRYGYTF. The chain joins TRBV5-6 to TRBJ1-2; 9 bases match TRBD1. From germline, CDR1 is SGHDT and CDR2 YYEEEE. J gave up 5 bases and V 4 bases, and 9 bases lay outside the gene matches. CDR3 length: 15 amino acids.

V and J are TRBV5-8 and TRBJ1-6; TRBD1 might be the D (6 bases). Between the trimmed V and J ends, which lost 1 base and 9 bases, there was a span of 14 bases. Germline V lookup: CDR1 SGHTS, CDR2 YDEGEE. The CDR3 is 15 residues long. In DNA form, the CDR3 reads TGTGCCAGCAGCTTGTCAGGGGCAGGGATTTCACCCCTCCACTTT. Translation gives CASSLSGAGISPLHF.

The chain employs TRBV13 and TRBJ2-1; TRBD1 might be the D (6 bases). The CDR3 is 13 amino acids. Germline CDR1 is PRHDT and CDR2 is FYEKMQ (reference sequence). V gave up 5 bases and J gave up 7 bases, with 12 bases separating them. The CDR3 spells CASSRKGENEQFF. The DNA for the CDR3 is TGTGCCAGCAGCCGGAAGGGGGAGAATGAGCAGTTCTTC.

The DNA of the CDR3 is TGTGCTAGTGCGGGGGCCTACGAGCAGTACTTC. Translation: CASAGAYEQYF. The chain recombines TRBV12-5 with TRBJ2-7, with D possibly TRBD2 on 6 matching bases. Germline V gene data show CDR1 as LGHNT and CDR2 as FRNRAP. Trimming shortened V by 7 bases and J by 2 bases, and 6 bases separated the two germline ends. This CDR3 is built from 11 residues.

The chain recombines TRBV2 with TRBJ2-7; TRBD1 agrees at 8 bases. The ends lost 6 bases at V and 4 bases at J; junction bases unmatched: 11. This CDR3 is built from 15 residues. Germline lookup yields CDR1 SNHLY and CDR2 FYNNEI. CDR3 residues: CASSTEGQVPYEQYF. CDR3 nucleotide sequence: TGTGCCAGCAGCACAGAGGGACAGGTACCATACGAGCAGTACTTC.

With regard to this clone: An end of the junction does not agree with germline; a read error may underlie this. This chain joins TRBV5-6 and TRBJ1-2; 7 bases are shared with TRBD1. Germline V gives CDR1 SGHDT, CDR2 YYEEEE. The length of the CDR3 is 11 residues. CDR3 DNA sequence: TGTGCCAGCAGCTTCTTGGGACAGACCGGCTTC. Translation: CASSFLGQTGF.

The chain has TRBV10-3 and TRBJ1-2; D is possibly TRBD1 (5 bases). Germline V lookup: CDR1 ENHRY, CDR2 SYGVKD. The V and J ends lost 7 bases and 7 bases respectively, with 16 bases between them. The CDR3 is 13 amino acids. The CDR3 here is CAINPDSLGGYTF. CDR3 in DNA: TGTGCCATCAATCCCGACAGCCTGGGTGGCTACACCTTC.

The chain has TRBV5-1 and TRBJ1-3; 7 bases align to TRBD1. The CDR3 length is 15 residues. The V gene end was trimmed by 0 bases and the J gene end by 4 bases; junction bases not matched to a gene: 4. From germline, CDR1 is SGHRS and CDR2 YFSETQ. The CDR3 region is CASSLEGTVGNTIYF. The CDR3 DNA reads as TGCGCCAGCAGCTTGGAAGGGACAGTCGGAAACACCATATATTTT.

The gene calls are TRBV5-4 and TRBJ1-2, with D tentatively TRBD1 (5 bases). The germline V and J ends were trimmed by 3 bases and 3 bases, with 18 bases remaining between them. The CDR3 length is 16 residues. CDR1 SGHNT and CDR2 YYREEE come from the germline V gene (reference sequence). This CDR3 is CASSSALAGIDYGYTF. The DNA of the CDR3 is TGTGCCAGCAGCTCCGCCCTGGCAGGGATTGACTATGGCTACACCTTC.

The J gene is TRBJ1-1, the V gene TRBV6-6; 8 bases align to TRBD1. Per the germline V gene, CDR1 is MNHNY and CDR2 is SVGAGI (reference sequence). V was clipped by 5 bases and J by 4 bases; unmatched bases: 3. CDR3 length: 13 amino acids. This chain's CDR3 is CASSIQGGTEAFF. The CDR3, as DNA: TGTGCCAGCAGTATACAGGGGGGCACTGAAGCTTTCTTT.

The V gene is TRBV2, the J gene TRBJ1-4; TRBD1 aligns across 8 bases. This CDR3 contains 14 residues. Losses at the gene ends were 5 bases for V and 5 bases for J; bases not matched to a gene: 4. Germline V gene lookup returns CDR1 SNHLY and CDR2 FYNNEI. The CDR3 DNA reads TGTGCCAGCAGTCAAAGGACAGGGAATGAAAAACTGTTTTTT. It translates to CASSQRTGNEKLFF.

This clone was detected once. The chain couples TRBV7-6 to TRBJ2-7; D is unclear. Germline CDR1 is SGHVS and CDR2 is FNYEAQ. The CDR3 contains 13 residues. The V end lost 5 bases, the J end lost 5 bases, and 13 bases lay between the germline ends. The CDR3, as DNA: TGTGCCAGCAGCCCCCTTAGCCATCACGAGCAGTACTTC. Its protein is CASSPLSHHEQYF.

The chain combines TRBV5-1 with TRBJ2-7; 9 bases map to TRBD2. Germline V gene sequence: CDR1 SGHRS, CDR2 YFSETQ. This CDR3 region has 12 residues. The V gene end was trimmed by 7 bases and the J gene end by 3 bases; junction bases not matched to a gene: 2. The CDR3 region is CASRGGDYEQYF. For the CDR3, the DNA is TGCGCCAGCCGCGGGGGGGACTACGAGCAGTACTTC.

The rearrangement links TRBV9 to TRBJ2-3, with a weak D call TRBD2 (6 bases). This CDR3 comprises 15 residues. In germline, CDR1 is SGDLS, CDR2 YYNGEE. Trimming took off 0 bases at V and 0 bases at J, with 8 bases between the two ends. DNA of the CDR3: TGTGCCAGCAGCGTAGCAGGGACTAGCACAGATACGCAGTATTTT. Residues: CASSVAGTSTDTQYF.

This chain joins TRBV29-1 and TRBJ1-1; a possible D gene is TRBD1 (6 bases). Germline-derived CDR1 and CDR2 are SQVTM and ANQGSEA. This CDR3 region has 14 residues. The germline V and J ends were trimmed by 6 bases and 2 bases, with 16 bases remaining between them. The CDR3 reads CSVDIQGFNTEAFF. The CDR3 DNA reads as TGCAGCGTGGATATACAGGGTTTCAACACTGAAGCTTTCTTT. Combining the CDR3 with reference TRBV29-1 and TRBJ1-1 gives the whole variable domain SAVISQKPSRDICQRGTSLTIQCQVDSQVTMMFWYRQQPGQSLTLIATANQGSEATYESGFVIDKFPISRPNLTFSTLTVSNMSPEDSSIYLCSVDIQGFNTEAFFGQGTRLTVV.